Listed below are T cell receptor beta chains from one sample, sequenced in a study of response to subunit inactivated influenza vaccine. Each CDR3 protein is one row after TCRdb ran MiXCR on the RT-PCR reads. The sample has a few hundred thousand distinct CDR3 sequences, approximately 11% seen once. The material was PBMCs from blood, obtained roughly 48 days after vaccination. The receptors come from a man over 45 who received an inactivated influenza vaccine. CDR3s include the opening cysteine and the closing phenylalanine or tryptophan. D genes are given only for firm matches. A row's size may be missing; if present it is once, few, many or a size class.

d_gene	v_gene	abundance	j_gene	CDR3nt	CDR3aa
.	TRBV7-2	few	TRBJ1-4	TGTGCCAGCAGCCCGGAGGTCAGGGAAAAACTGTTTTTT	CASSPEVREKLFF
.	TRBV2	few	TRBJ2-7	TGTGCCAGCAGTGAAATCACCGAGCAGTACTTC	CASSEITEQYF
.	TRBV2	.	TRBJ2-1	TGTGCCAGCAGTGAATTGGGGACGGCCTACAATGAGCAGTTCTTC	CASSELGTAYNEQFF
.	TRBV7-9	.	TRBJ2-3	TGTGCCAGCAGCTCCCAGTGGGGCAGGTTGGGGGCAGATACGCAGTATTTT	CASSSQWGRLGADTQYF
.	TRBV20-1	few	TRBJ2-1	TGCAGTGCTAGTTTCCCTAATAACCTCTACAATGAGCAGTTCTTC	CSASFPNNLYNEQFF
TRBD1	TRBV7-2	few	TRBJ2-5	TGTGCCAGCAGCCGTAGGGGGCTGTTGGAGACCCAGTACTTC	CASSRRGLLETQYF
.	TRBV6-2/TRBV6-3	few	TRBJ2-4	TGTGCCAGCAGAAAGTTCGCCAAAAACATTCAGTACTTC	CASRKFAKNIQYF
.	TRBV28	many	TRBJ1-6	TGTGCCAGCAGCGACGGGACGCGTTATAATTCACCCCTCCACTTT	CASSDGTRYNSPLHF
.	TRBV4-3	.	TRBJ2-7	TGCGCCAGCAGCCAATCGGAGGGCGACTACGAGCAGTACTTC	CASSQSEGDYEQYF
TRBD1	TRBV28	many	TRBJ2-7	TGTGCCAGCACTGGACAGGGTGAGGACGAGCAGTACTTC	CASTGQGEDEQYF
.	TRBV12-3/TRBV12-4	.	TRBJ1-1	TGTGCCAGCAGTGGCCGGGATCTGAACACTGAAGCTTTCTTT	CASSGRDLNTEAFF
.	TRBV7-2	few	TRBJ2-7	TGTGCCAGCAGCCCCGGTATGCAGCGACGGCAGTACTTC	CASSPGMQRRQYF
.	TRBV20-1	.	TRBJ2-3	TGCAGTGCGGGGACCGACGCCACAGATACGCAGTATTTT	CSAGTDATDTQYF
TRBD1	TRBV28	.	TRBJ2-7	TGTGCCAGCAGCCAGGGGGTTCCCGGGACAGGGGGCTACGAGCAGTACTTC	CASSQGVPGTGGYEQYF
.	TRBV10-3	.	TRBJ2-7	TGTGCCATCAGCTTGACAGAGTCCTACGAGCAGTACTTC	CAISLTESYEQYF
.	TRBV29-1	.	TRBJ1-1	TGCAGCGCCGACGGGACTCCCGGGGGGAACACTGAAGCTTTCTTT	CSADGTPGGNTEAFF
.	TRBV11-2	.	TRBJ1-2	TGTGCCAGCAGCTTAGATGGAATAGGGCAGACAGGTGGCTATGGCTACGCCTTC	CASSLDGIGQTGGYGYAF
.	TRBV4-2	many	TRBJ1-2	TGTGCCAGCAGCCAAGTCGCGGCTAACTATGGCTACACCTTC	CASSQVAANYGYTF
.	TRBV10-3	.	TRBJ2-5	TGTGCCATCAGTCAGACTACTCAAGAGACCCAGTACTTC	CAISQTTQETQYF
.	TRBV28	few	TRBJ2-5	TGTGCCAGCAGGGGGGGGCAGTTCCAAGAGACCCAGTACTTC	CASRGGQFQETQYF
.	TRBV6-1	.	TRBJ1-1	TGTGCCAGCAGTGAATGGGAGACAGGGAACACTGAAGCTTTCTTT	CASSEWETGNTEAFF
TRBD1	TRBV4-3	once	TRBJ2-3	TGCGCCAGCAGCCAAGATCCGAACAGGGGGCTCACAGATACGCAGTATTTT	CASSQDPNRGLTDTQYF